Following are 18 T cell receptor beta chains from one sample sequenced in a study of blood T cell repertoires in COVID-19. Repertoires were generated with immunoSEQ multiplex PCR, while TCRdb's copy carries only in-frame clones and drops some. Of 300,000 or so clones in the sample, roughly 90% were seen once. Source material: peripheral blood. All receptors come from a woman between 25 and 40 years old with COVID-19, enrolled during active disease.

The chain is built from TRBV5-4 and TRBJ1-1; 8 bases agree with TRBD1. Germline CDR1 and CDR2: SGHNT and YYREEE (reference sequence). This CDR3 is 14 amino acids long. Trimming cost V 6 bases and J 6 bases; bases outside gene matches: 10. CDR3 DNA: TGTGCCAGCAACTGGCAGGGGGCGGCGGCTGAAGCTTTCTTT. Translated: CASNWQGAAAEAFF.

V gene TRBV4-2 combines with J gene TRBJ1-1; unclear D gene. Germline V gene lookup returns CDR1 LGHNA and CDR2 YNFKEQ. Trimming took 0 bases from V and 11 from J, leaving 10 bases between them. This CDR3 is 12 amino acids long. The CDR3 sequence is CASSQDLSGAFF. In DNA form, the CDR3 reads TGTGCCAGCAGCCAAGATCTTTCAGGCGCTTTCTTT.

The DNA of the CDR3 is TGTGCCAGCAGTCCGGCCTCGGCGGTGGATACGCAGTATTTT. Residues: CASSPASAVDTQYF. The chain joins TRBV6-6 to TRBJ2-3; unclear D gene. V was clipped by 5 bases and J by 6 bases, with 15 bases between them. CDR3 size: 14 residues. Germline V gives CDR1 MNHNY, CDR2 SVGAGI (reference sequence).

Only a few counts were recorded for this clone. The chain links TRBV24-1 to TRBJ2-3, with a possible D match to TRBD2 (6 bases). The germline V gene has CDR1 KGHDR and CDR2 SFDVKD. The CDR3 runs to 14 residues. V was pared by 3 bases and J by 4 bases, with 10 bases between. As DNA, the CDR3 is TGTGCCACCAGTGATCCCGGGACTTCAGATACGCAGTATTTT. Translating it yields CATSDPGTSDTQYF.

The V gene is TRBV7-3, the J gene TRBJ2-7, with 7 bases identical to TRBD2. With 5 bases clipped from V and 5 bases from J, the junction kept 9 bases outside the gene matches. The CDR3 spans 14 residues. The germline V gene encodes CDR1 SGHTA and CDR2 FQGTGA. The CDR3 loop reads CASSPGSGPNEQYF. Here the CDR3 DNA reads TGTGCCAGCAGCCCCGGTAGCGGGCCTAACGAGCAGTACTTC.

The rearrangement links TRBV19 to TRBJ2-1; 11 bases are a match to TRBD2. V lost 1 base to trimming and J lost 7 bases; unmatched junction nucleotides: 6. CDR3 length equals 16 residues. Germline V lookup: CDR1 LNHDA, CDR2 SQIVND (reference sequence). The CDR3 protein is CASSIGLAGGPNEQFF. CDR3 DNA: TGTGCCAGTAGTATAGGATTAGCGGGAGGGCCAAATGAGCAGTTCTTC.

The chain joins TRBV19 to TRBJ2-1; 7 bases line up with TRBD2. The CDR3 sequence is 15 residues long. V lost 4 bases and J lost 0; bases outside the gene matches: 3. From germline, CDR1 is LNHDA and CDR2 SQIVND (reference sequence). The CDR3: CASSREGGSYNEQFF. CDR3 nucleotides: TGTGCCAGTAGTAGGGAGGGAGGCTCCTACAATGAGCAGTTCTTC.

This chain uses TRBV5-4 with TRBJ1-1; 8 nucleotides align to TRBD1. The length of the CDR3 is 16 residues. Per germline, CDR1 SGHNT and CDR2 YYREEE (reference sequence). V lost 4 bases and J lost 1; bases outside the gene matches: 9. Written as DNA, the CDR3 is TGTGCCAGCAGCCAACCCTTCAGGGGGCGGAACACTGAAGCTTTCTTT. Translation: CASSQPFRGRNTEAFF.

The chain combines TRBV27 with TRBJ1-4; D ambiguous. Trimming stripped 4 bases from V and 2 bases from J, with 8 bases between. CDR1 and CDR2 from the germline V gene are MNHEY and SMNVEV (reference sequence). The CDR3 loop spans 14 amino acids. The CDR3 region is CASSSRWTNEKLFF. The CDR3 region has the DNA TGTGCCAGCAGTTCCCGGTGGACTAATGAAAAACTGTTTTTT.

The V and J genes are TRBV19 and TRBJ1-6; weak D call: TRBD1 (5 bases). Trimming cost V 0 bases and J 5 bases, with 11 bases left between them. This CDR3 is 16 amino acids long. Germline CDR1 and CDR2: LNHDA and SQIVND (reference sequence). CDR3 region: CASSIDLTGNNSPLHF. In nucleotides, the CDR3 is TGTGCCAGTAGTATAGACCTAACAGGAAATAATTCACCCCTCCACTTT.

V gene TRBV9 combines with J gene TRBJ2-3; perhaps TRBD2 as D (7 bases). The CDR3 totals 16 residues. Germline V gives CDR1 SGDLS, CDR2 YYNGEE. Between the trimmed V and J ends, which lost 0 bases and 4 bases, there was a span of 15 bases. This CDR3 reads CASSVVAEGGADTQYF. CDR3 bases: TGTGCCAGCAGCGTAGTGGCGGAGGGGGGGGCAGATACGCAGTATTTT.

The chain uses TRBV7-8 and TRBJ2-3; 11 nucleotides align to TRBD2. The V segment lost 2 bases and the J segment 4 bases; nucleotides outside the gene matches: 2. Germline CDR1 is SGHVS and CDR2 is FQNEAQ. CDR3 size: 15 residues. The CDR3 nucleotides are TGTGCCAGCAGCTTACTAGCGGGAGGAGCAGATACGCAGTATTTT. It specifies CASSLLAGGADTQYF.

Written as DNA, the CDR3 is TGTGCCAGTAGCAGGGGAGCTGGAAACACCATATATTTT. Translating it yields CASSRGAGNTIYF. The chain employs TRBV19 and TRBJ1-3, with D perhaps TRBD1 (6 bases). Deletions cut 6 bases from V and 2 bases from J, with 8 bases between. The germline gives CDR1 LNHDA, CDR2 SQIVND (reference sequence). The CDR3 is made up of 13 amino acids.

The V and J genes are TRBV2 and TRBJ1-6, with 8 bases that match TRBD1. Germline V gene data show CDR1 as SNHLY and CDR2 as FYNNEI. The junction had 10 bases not matched to a gene; V was cut back by 5 bases and J by 10 bases. CDR3 length equals 15 residues. DNA of the CDR3: TGTGCCAGCAGTCCGCCGACAGGGGAGGGATCACCCCTCCACTTT. Translating gives CASSPPTGEGSPLHF.

The chain joins TRBV7-9 to TRBJ2-5; 9 bases match TRBD2. Trimming took 5 bases from V and 2 from J; bases not matched to a gene: 12. Per germline, CDR1 SEHNR and CDR2 FQNEAQ (reference sequence). The CDR3 consists of 17 residues. The CDR3, as DNA: TGTGCCAGCAGCGGACCCGTTAGCGGGAGAATTCAAGAGACCCAGTACTTC. Translated, it gives CASSGPVSGRIQETQYF. The complete variable domain, with remaining parts taken from reference TRBV7-9 and TRBJ2-5, reads DTGVSQNPRHKITKRGQNVTFRCDPISEHNRLYWYRQTLGQGPEFLTYFQNEAQLEKSRLLSDRFSAERPKGSFSTLEIQRTEQGDSAMYLCASSGPVSGRIQETQYFGPGTRLLVL.

The rearrangement uses TRBV28 and TRBJ1-1; D might be TRBD1 (5 bases). Per the germline V gene, CDR1 is MDHEN and CDR2 is SYDVKM. V dropped 6 bases and J dropped 1 base, with 12 bases sitting between them. The CDR3 consists of 14 residues. The CDR3 coding sequence is TGTGCCAGCAGGCGGGACGGGGGGAACACTGAAGCTTTCTTT. Residues: CASRRDGGNTEAFF.

The chain is built from TRBV30 and TRBJ1-3, with no clear D. V lost 4 bases and J 4 bases, leaving 5 bases between the germline ends. The CDR3 covers 11 residues. CDR1 GTSNPN and CDR2 SVGIG come from the germline V gene (reference sequence). CDR3 loop: CAWNTGNTIYF. For the CDR3, the DNA is TGTGCCTGGAACACGGGAAACACCATATATTTT. The variable domain in full, with the rest retrieved from reference TRBV30 and TRBJ1-3, is SQTIHQWPATLVQPVGSPLSLECTVEGTSNPNLYWYRQAAGRGLQLLFYSVGIGQISSEVPQNLSASRPQDRQFILSSKKLLLSDSGFYLCAWNTGNTIYFGEGSWLTVV.

The CDR3 sequence: CASSILRQGGPGELFF. Here the CDR3 DNA reads TGTGCCAGTAGTATACTGCGACAGGGTGGCCCCGGGGAGCTGTTTTTT. The genes are TRBV19 and TRBJ2-2; 7 bases are a match to TRBD1. Germline lookup yields CDR1 LNHDA and CDR2 SQIVND (reference sequence). The V and J ends lost 2 bases and 6 bases, in that order; junction bases with no gene match: 9. The CDR3 loop spans 16 amino acids.